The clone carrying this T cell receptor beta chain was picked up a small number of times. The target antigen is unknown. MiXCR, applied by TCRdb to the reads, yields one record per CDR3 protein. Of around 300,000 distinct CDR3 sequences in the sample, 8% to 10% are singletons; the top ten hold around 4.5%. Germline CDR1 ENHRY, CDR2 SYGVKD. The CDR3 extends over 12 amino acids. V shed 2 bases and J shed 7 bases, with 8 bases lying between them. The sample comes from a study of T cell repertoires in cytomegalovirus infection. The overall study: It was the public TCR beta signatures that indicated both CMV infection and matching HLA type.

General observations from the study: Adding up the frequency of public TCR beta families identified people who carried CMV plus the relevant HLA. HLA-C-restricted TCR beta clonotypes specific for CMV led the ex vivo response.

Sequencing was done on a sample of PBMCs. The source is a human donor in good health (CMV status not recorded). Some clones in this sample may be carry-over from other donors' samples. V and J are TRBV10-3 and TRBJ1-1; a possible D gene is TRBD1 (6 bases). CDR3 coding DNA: TGTGCCATCAGTGAGAGGGGGGTTGAAGCTTTCTTT. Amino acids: CAISERGVEAFF.